In its sample, the clone carrying this T cell receptor (beta chain) was seen once. A junction end diverges from the germline sequence, so it may reflect a read error. The data are from a study of blood T cell repertoires in COVID-19. At the level of the study: The origin of the acute and convalescent COVID-19 samples was the United States, Italy and Spain.

Participant ages covered roughly 18 to 90 years across 24 US areas. Methods used by the authors: Amplification from reference gene primers served as the basis for estimated nucleated cell counts. Only in-frame clones appear in the TCRdb table, and some are missing; sequencing was by immunoSEQ multiplex PCR. For V, J and clone size, that table is used; D and trimming come from the DNA. The data contain about 400,000 clones, approximately 88% of them seen just once; the ten biggest clones take up about 2.1%. The CDR3 runs 15 residues. The germline gives CDR1 MNHGY, CDR2 SVAAGI. The sequencing sample was made of PBMCs or T cells enriched from blood (not recorded which). The clonotype was recovered from a woman between 40 and 50 years old with acute COVID-19. The V call is TRBV6-9, the J call TRBJ2-7; possibly TRBD1 for D (6 bases). The CDR3 DNA is TGTGCCAGCAGCTATCGGTTCCCTGGACAGTCCTTTATTCACTTC. It specifies CASSYRFPGQSFIHF.